The T cell receptor (beta chain) under discussion was sequenced for a study of T cell responses to AZD1222 COVID-19 vaccine. Concerning this clone: What it binds is unknown.

Data came from immunoSEQ multiplex PCR; TCRdb stores just in-frame clones and leaves some out. The data hold 95,000 to 150,000 clones, with 92% observed a single time. Overall study results and limits: At baseline, just 5 or 6 AZD1222 recipients tested seropositive. The study found vaccine-associated CD4 TCRs spanning spike, dominant at 160-218 and 743-854.

Deletions cut 5 bases from V and 10 bases from J, with 10 bases between. Germline-derived CDR1 and CDR2 are SGHNT and YYREEE (reference sequence). The CDR3 totals 12 residues. The origin of this receptor is an adult in good health. V is TRBV5-4 and J is TRBJ1-6; D might be TRBD1 (5 bases). The material was peripheral blood, obtained on day 0 of AZD1222 vaccination. The CDR3 sequence is CASSSGSSPLHF. The DNA for the CDR3 is TGTGCCAGCAGTTCAGGGTCCTCACCCCTCCACTTT. The whole variable domain, remainder taken from reference TRBV5-4 and TRBJ1-6, is ETGVTQSPTHLIKTRGQQVTLRCSSQSGHNTVSWYQQALGQGPQFIFQYYREEENGRGNFPPRFSGLQFPNYSSELNVNALELDDSALYLCASSSGSSPLHFGNGTRLTVT.